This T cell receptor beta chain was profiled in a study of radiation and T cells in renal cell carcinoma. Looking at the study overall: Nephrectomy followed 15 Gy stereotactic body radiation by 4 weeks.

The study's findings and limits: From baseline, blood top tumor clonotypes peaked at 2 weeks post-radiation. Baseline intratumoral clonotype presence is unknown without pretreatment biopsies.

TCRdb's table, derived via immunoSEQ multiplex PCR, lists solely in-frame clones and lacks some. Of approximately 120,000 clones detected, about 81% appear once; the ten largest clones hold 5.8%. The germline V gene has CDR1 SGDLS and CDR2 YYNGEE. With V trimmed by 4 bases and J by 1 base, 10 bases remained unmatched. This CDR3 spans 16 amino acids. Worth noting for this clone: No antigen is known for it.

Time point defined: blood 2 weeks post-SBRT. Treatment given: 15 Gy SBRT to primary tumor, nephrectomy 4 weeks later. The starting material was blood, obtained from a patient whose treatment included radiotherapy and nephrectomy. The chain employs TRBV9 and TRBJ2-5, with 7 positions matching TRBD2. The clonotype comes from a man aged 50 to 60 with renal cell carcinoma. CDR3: CASSTGGRAIQETQYF. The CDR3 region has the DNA TGTGCCAGCAGCACCGGAGGGAGGGCCATCCAAGAGACCCAGTACTTC.